Sequencing of this TCR beta chain was carried out in a study of cytomegalovirus exposure and HLA in healthy donors. A single count supports this clone. Antigen unknown. Study results and caveats: Reports indicated that the classifier achieved high specificity and sensitivity in diagnosing cytomegalovirus status.

The ends lost 3 bases at V and 3 bases at J; junction bases unmatched: 11. This CDR3 is built from 16 residues. Looked up from germline, CDR1 is ENHRY and CDR2 is SYGVKD. Repertoires were generated with immunoSEQ multiplex PCR, while TCRdb's copy carries only in-frame clones and drops some. The sample has approximately 20,000 clones; 97% are singletons. The sequenced sample consisted of PBMCs. V is TRBV10-3 and J is TRBJ2-7; 7 positions agree with TRBD1. This receptor was taken from a man aged 25 to 45 in good health and CMV-seropositive. The CDR3 DNA follows: TGTGCCATCAGTGATGCCTTGGGACAGCTCCTCTACGAGCAGTACTTC. The encoded protein is CAISDALGQLLYEQYF.